These T cell receptor beta chains were read from a single sample in a study of metastatic and nonmetastatic thyroid tumors. Through MiXCR, TCRdb re-clonotyped the PCR reads. The sample records 31,000 or so clones, approximately 17% being singletons. Sequenced input: blood. Receptor source: a female donor with papillary thyroid cancer or a benign thyroid nodule (not recorded which). Some clones in this sample may be carry-over from other donors' samples. Both conserved end residues are part of each CDR3. The order of the fields is D gene, clone size, V gene, J gene, CDR3 protein, CDR3 DNA. D genes are given only for firm matches. Clone size, where shown, is once, few, many, or a class for clones that have expanded.

D: .; size: many; V: TRBV7-8; J: TRBJ2-5; CDR3: CASGTTRGIGETQYF; DNA: TGTGCCAGCGGTACAACAAGAGGTATTGGGGAGACCCAGTACTTC
D: TRBD2; size: many; V: TRBV2; J: TRBJ2-1; CDR3: CASMGLARDEQFF; DNA: TGTGCCAGCATGGGACTAGCCCGGGATGAGCAGTTCTTC
D: .; size: many; V: TRBV7-9; J: TRBJ1-2; CDR3: CASSLENGGYTF; DNA: TGTGCCAGCAGCTTAGAGAACGGTGGCTACACCTTC
D: .; size: many; V: TRBV4-2; J: TRBJ2-1; CDR3: CASSLPFEANEQFF; DNA: TGTGCCAGCAGCCTTCCGTTCGAGGCCAATGAGCAGTTCTTC
D: TRBD1; size: many; V: TRBV11-2; J: TRBJ1-1; CDR3: CASSPDAGDRASEAFF; DNA: TGTGCCAGCAGCCCGGATGCGGGGGACAGGGCGTCTGAAGCTTTCTTT
D: .; size: many; V: TRBV9; J: TRBJ1-6; CDR3: CASSGGATETNSPLHF; DNA: TGTGCCAGCAGCGGAGGGGCGACAGAGACCAATTCACCCCTCCACTTT
D: .; size: many; V: TRBV20-1; J: TRBJ2-2; CDR3: CSARYRETHSTGELFF; DNA: TGCAGTGCTAGGTACCGGGAGACCCACTCCACCGGGGAGCTGTTTTTT
D: .; size: few; V: TRBV6-4; J: TRBJ2-2; CDR3: CASTLDTDTGELFF; DNA: TGTGCCAGCACCCTGGACACGGACACCGGGGAGCTGTTTTTT
D: .; size: many; V: TRBV5-4; J: TRBJ2-7; CDR3: CASSFRVAGSFDEQYF; DNA: TGTGCCAGCAGCTTCCGAGTGGCGGGGTCTTTTGACGAGCAGTACTTC
D: TRBD1; size: .; V: TRBV5-1; J: TRBJ2-5; CDR3: CASGDIQGAGKTQYF; DNA: TGCGCCAGCGGGGACATACAGGGGGCAGGAAAGACCCAGTACTTC
D: .; size: .; V: TRBV7-7; J: TRBJ2-1; CDR3: CASSRDDGNEQFF; DNA: TGTGCCAGCAGCCGAGATGACGGTAATGAGCAGTTCTTC
D: .; size: many; V: TRBV29-1; J: TRBJ2-1; CDR3: CSVEATGKQFF; DNA: TGCAGCGTTGAAGCTACAGGGAAGCAGTTCTTC